The TCR beta chain under discussion was sequenced for a study of CD8 T cells in ankylosing spondylitis. The CDR3 is made up of 17 amino acids. Per germline, CDR1 MNHEY and CDR2 SVGAGI. The V gene lost 0 bases and the J gene lost 8 bases, with 22 bases spanning the gap. Each CDR3 protein is one row after TCRdb ran MiXCR on the 5' RACE reads. The sample includes 300,000 to 350,000 distinct CDR3 sequences, more than 9% seen only once; the top ten take 8% to 9.5%. The genes are TRBV6-5 and TRBJ1-2; D gene unclear. The TCR originated in a female donor with ankylosing spondylitis or in good health (not recorded which). Sequencing was done on a sample of blood, either unsorted or a sorted T cell fraction (not recorded which). The CDR3 protein is CASSYSIRPARYLGYTF. In DNA, the CDR3 is TGTGCCAGCAGTTACTCGATTCGGCCAGCTCGATATCTCGGCTACACCTTC.